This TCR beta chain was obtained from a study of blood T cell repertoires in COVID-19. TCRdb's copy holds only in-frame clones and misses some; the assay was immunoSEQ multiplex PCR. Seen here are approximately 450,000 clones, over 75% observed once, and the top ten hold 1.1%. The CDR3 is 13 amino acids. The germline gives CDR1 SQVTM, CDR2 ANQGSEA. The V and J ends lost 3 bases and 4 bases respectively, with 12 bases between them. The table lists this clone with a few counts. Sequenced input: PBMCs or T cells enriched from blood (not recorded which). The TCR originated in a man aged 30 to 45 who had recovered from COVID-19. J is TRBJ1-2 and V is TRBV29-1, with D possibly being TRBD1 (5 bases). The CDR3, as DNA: TGCAGCGTTGACGAAAGGGGCGGCTATGGCTACACCTTC. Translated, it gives CSVDERGGYGYTF.